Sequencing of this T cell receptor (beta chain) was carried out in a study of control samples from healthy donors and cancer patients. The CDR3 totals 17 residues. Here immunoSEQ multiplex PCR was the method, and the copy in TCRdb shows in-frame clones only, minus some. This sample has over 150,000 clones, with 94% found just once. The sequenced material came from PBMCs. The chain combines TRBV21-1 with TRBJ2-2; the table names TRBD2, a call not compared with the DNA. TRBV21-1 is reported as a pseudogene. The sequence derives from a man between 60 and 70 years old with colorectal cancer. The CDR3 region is CASTQMSRSTRHGELFF. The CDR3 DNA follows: TGTGCCAGCACCCAAATGAGTCGCTCTACGCGCCACGGGGAGCTGTTTTTT.